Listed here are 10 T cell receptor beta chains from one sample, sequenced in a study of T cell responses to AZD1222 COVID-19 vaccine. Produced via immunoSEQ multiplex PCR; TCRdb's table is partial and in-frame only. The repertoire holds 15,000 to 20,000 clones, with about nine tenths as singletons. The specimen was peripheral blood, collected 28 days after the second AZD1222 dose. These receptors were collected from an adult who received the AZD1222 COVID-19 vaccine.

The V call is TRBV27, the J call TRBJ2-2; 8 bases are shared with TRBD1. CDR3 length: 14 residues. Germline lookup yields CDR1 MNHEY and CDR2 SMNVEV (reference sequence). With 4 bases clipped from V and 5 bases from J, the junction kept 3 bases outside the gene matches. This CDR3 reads CASSSDRDTGELFF. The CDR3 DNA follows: TGTGCCAGCAGTTCGGACAGGGATACCGGGGAGCTGTTTTTT.

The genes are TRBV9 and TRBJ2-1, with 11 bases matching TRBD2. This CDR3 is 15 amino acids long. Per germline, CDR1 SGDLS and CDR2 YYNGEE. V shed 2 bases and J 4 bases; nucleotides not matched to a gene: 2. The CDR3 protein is CASSVGTSGYNEQFF. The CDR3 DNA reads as TGTGCCAGCAGCGTTGGGACTAGCGGTTACAATGAGCAGTTCTTC.

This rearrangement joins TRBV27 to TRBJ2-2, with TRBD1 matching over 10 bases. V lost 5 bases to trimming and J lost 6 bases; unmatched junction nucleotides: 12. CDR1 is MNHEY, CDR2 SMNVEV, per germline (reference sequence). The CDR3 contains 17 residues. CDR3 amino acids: CASSQTLGTGVPGELFF. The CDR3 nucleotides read TGTGCCAGCAGTCAAACCCTCGGGACAGGGGTTCCCGGGGAGCTGTTTTTT.

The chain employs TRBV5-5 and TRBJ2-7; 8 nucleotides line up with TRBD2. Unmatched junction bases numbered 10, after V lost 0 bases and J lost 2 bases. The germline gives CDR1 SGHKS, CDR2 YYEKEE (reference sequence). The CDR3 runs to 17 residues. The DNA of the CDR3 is TGTGCCAGCAGCTTGGCTCAGACCGCGGGAGGCACCTACGAGCAGTACTTC. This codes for CASSLAQTAGGTYEQYF.

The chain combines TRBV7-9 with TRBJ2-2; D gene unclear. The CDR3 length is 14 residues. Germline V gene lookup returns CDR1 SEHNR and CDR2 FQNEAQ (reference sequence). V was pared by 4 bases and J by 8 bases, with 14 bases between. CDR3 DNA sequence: TGTGCCAGCAGCTCGTTAGTGGAACATGGGGAGCTGTTTTTT. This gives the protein CASSSLVEHGELFF. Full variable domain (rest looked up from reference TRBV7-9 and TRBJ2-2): DTGVSQNPRHKITKRGQNVTFRCDPISEHNRLYWYRQTLGQGPEFLTYFQNEAQLEKSRLLSDRFSAERPKGSFSTLEIQRTEQGDSAMYLCASSSLVEHGELFFGEGSRLTVL.

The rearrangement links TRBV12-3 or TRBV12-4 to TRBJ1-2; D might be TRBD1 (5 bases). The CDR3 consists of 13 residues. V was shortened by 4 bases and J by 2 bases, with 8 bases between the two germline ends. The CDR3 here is CASSSDRNYGYTF. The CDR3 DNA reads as TGTGCCAGCAGTTCCGACAGAAACTATGGCTACACCTTC.

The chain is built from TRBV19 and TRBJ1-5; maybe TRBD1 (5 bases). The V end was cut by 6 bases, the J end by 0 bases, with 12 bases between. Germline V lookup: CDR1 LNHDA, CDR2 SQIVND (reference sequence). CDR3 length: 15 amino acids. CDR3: CASSVTGNSNQPQHF. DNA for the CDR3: TGTGCCAGTAGCGTCACAGGAAATAGCAATCAGCCCCAGCATTTT.

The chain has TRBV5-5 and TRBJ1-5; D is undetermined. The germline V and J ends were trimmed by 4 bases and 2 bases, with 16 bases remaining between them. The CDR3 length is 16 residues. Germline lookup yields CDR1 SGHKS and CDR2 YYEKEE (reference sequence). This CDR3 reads CASSPWYGRGNQPQHF. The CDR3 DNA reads TGTGCCAGCAGCCCCTGGTACGGGAGGGGCAATCAGCCCCAGCATTTT.

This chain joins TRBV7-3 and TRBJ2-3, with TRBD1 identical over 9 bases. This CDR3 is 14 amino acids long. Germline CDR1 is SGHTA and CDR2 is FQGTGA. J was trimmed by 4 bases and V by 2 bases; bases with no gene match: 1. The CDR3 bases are TGTGCCAGCAGCTTAGGGGACAGGGCAGATACGCAGTATTTT. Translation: CASSLGDRADTQYF. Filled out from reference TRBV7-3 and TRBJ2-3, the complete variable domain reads GAGVSQTPSNKVTEKGKYVELRCDPISGHTALYWYRQSLGQGPEFLIYFQGTGAADDSGLPNDRFFAVRPEGSVSTLKIQRTERGDSAVYLCASSLGDRADTQYFGPGTRLTVL.

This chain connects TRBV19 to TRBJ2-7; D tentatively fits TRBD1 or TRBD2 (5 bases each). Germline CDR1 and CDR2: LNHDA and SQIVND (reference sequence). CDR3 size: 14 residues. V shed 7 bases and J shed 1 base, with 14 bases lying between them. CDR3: CASTSGTESYEQYF. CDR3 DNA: TGTGCCAGTACTTCCGGGACGGAGTCCTACGAGCAGTACTTC.